The 23 T cell receptor beta chains below all came from one sample that was sequenced in a study of blood T cell repertoires in COVID-19. Profiled with immunoSEQ multiplex PCR; TCRdb holds only in-frame clones, not every one. This table has around 190,000 clones, approximately 85% appearing once. Sequencing was done on a sample of peripheral blood. The receptors originated from a woman aged 55-69 years with acute or convalescent COVID-19.

The gene calls are TRBV5-1 and TRBJ1-2; D is unresolved. Germline CDR1 is SGHRS and CDR2 is YFSETQ. The CDR3 runs to 13 residues. Trimming cost V 3 bases and J 0 bases, with 6 bases left between them. The CDR3 region has the DNA TGCGCCAGCAGCTCTAGTTCTAACTATGGCTACACCTTC. This codes for CASSSSSNYGYTF.

In its sample, this clone was seen a few times. This chain joins TRBV6-6 and TRBJ1-2, with 7 bases aligning to TRBD1. CDR3 length equals 16 residues. Germline V gives CDR1 MNHNY, CDR2 SVGAGI (reference sequence). Trimming cost V 6 bases and J 1 base; bases outside gene matches: 11. The DNA for the CDR3 is TGTGCCAGCAGGATCCCGGGACAGCGTTTTAACTATGGCTACACCTTC. Residues: CASRIPGQRFNYGYTF.

This clone appeared once. The J gene is TRBJ2-1, the V gene TRBV5-1; TRBD2 is a possible D gene (5 bases). V dropped 6 bases and J dropped 9 bases, with 19 bases sitting between them. This CDR3 is built from 14 residues. Germline V CDR1 and CDR2: SGHRS, YFSETQ. CDR3 nucleotides: TGCGCCAGCAAGGTGATAGCGATAGACGTTGAGCAGTTCTTC. It encodes CASKVIAIDVEQFF.

The V call is TRBV18, the J call TRBJ1-5; D gene unclear. The V end lost 3 bases, the J end lost 5 bases, and 8 bases lay between the germline ends. Germline V gene data show CDR1 as KGHSH and CDR2 as LQKENI. This CDR3 region has 13 residues. The CDR3 here is CASSPISDQPQHF. DNA for the CDR3: TGTGCCAGCTCACCCATAAGCGATCAGCCCCAGCATTTT.

The gene calls are TRBV28 and TRBJ2-1; 7 bases match TRBD2. The CDR3 is 19 residues long. V lost 8 bases to trimming and J lost 0 bases; unmatched junction nucleotides: 19. Germline CDR1 is MDHEN and CDR2 is SYDVKM. This chain's CDR3 is CASVGRGGPRASSYNEQFF. For the CDR3, the DNA is TGTGCCAGCGTTGGGAGGGGAGGACCCCGGGCTAGCTCCTACAATGAGCAGTTCTTC.

V usage is TRBV6-5 and J usage is TRBJ2-6; no clear D. Germline values: CDR1 MNHEY, CDR2 SVGAGI. The length of the CDR3 is 16 residues. Trimming stripped 2 bases from V and 0 bases from J, with 8 bases between. The CDR3: CASSYQEPSGANVLTF. The CDR3 DNA follows: TGTGCCAGCAGTTACCAGGAACCCTCTGGGGCCAACGTCCTGACTTTC.

V is TRBV6-1 and J is TRBJ2-7; no reliable D call. The V end lost 3 bases, the J end lost 0 bases, and 24 bases lay between the germline ends. This CDR3 is 19 amino acids long. CDR1 and CDR2 (germline): MNHNS, SASEGT. DNA of the CDR3: TGTGCCAGCAGTGACCCCCCGGGTCCGCTAATCTTAAGCTCCTACGAGCAGTACGTC. Translating it yields CASSDPPGPLILSSYEQYV.

The chain recombines TRBV28 with TRBJ2-5, with a weak D call TRBD1 (5 bases). CDR1 MDHEN and CDR2 SYDVKM come from the germline V gene. The CDR3 loop spans 19 amino acids. V lost 6 bases and J 0 bases, leaving 26 bases between the germline ends. CDR3 loop: CASSPDQGPLNLYQETQYF. CDR3 nucleotides: TGTGCCAGCAGCCCAGACCAGGGCCCATTAAATTTATACCAAGAGACCCAGTACTTC.

This rearrangement joins TRBV7-2 to TRBJ1-5; a possible D gene is TRBD1 (6 bases). CDR1 is SGHTA and CDR2 is FQGNSA in the germline V gene. Trimming shortened V by 5 bases and J by 2 bases, and 10 bases separated the two germline ends. This CDR3 is 14 amino acids long. CDR3 protein: CASSQGSGNQPQHF. The DNA of the CDR3 is TGTGCCAGCAGCCAGGGGTCGGGCAATCAGCCCCAGCATTTT.

This clone was detected a few times. The V and J genes are TRBV19 and TRBJ2-5, with 7 bases fitting TRBD1. The V gene end was trimmed by 5 bases and the J gene end by 5 bases; junction bases not matched to a gene: 5. This CDR3 contains 13 residues. Germline V gene data show CDR1 as LNHDA and CDR2 as SQIVND (reference sequence). Here the CDR3 DNA reads TGTGCCAGTAGTGGGACAGAGGGGGAGACCCAGTACTTC. Translation gives CASSGTEGETQYF.

The chain recombines TRBV7-9 with TRBJ2-2; 8 bases are shared with TRBD1. The V segment lost 5 bases and the J segment 6 bases; nucleotides outside the gene matches: 5. The CDR3 sequence is 14 residues long. Germline V gene data show CDR1 as SEHNR and CDR2 as FQNEAQ (reference sequence). The CDR3 coding sequence is TGTGCCAGCAGCCCAACGACAGGGGCCGGGGAGCTGTTTTTT. This sequence encodes CASSPTTGAGELFF.

The genes are TRBV5-4 and TRBJ1-1; weak D call: TRBD1 (5 bases). This CDR3 comprises 15 residues. The V and J ends lost 4 bases and 3 bases respectively, with 16 bases between them. Germline V CDR1 and CDR2: SGHNT, YYREEE (reference sequence). CDR3 sequence reads: CASSVRPGGDTEAFF. The CDR3 DNA reads as TGTGCCAGCAGCGTTCGGCCCGGGGGGGACACTGAAGCTTTCTTT. Combining the CDR3 with reference TRBV5-4 and TRBJ1-1 gives the whole variable domain ETGVTQSPTHLIKTRGQQVTLRCSSQSGHNTVSWYQQALGQGPQFIFQYYREEENGRGNFPPRFSGLQFPNYSSELNVNALELDDSALYLCASSVRPGGDTEAFFGQGTRLTVV.

This chain joins TRBV21-1 and TRBJ1-1. TRBV21-1 is designated a pseudogene. CDR3 size: 18 residues. The CDR3 region is CASSKVKSIRVVGTEAFF. In DNA, the CDR3 is TGTGCCAGCAGCAAAGTTAAAAGTATTCGGGTCGTAGGCACTGAAGCTTTCTTT.

This sequence joins TRBV9 and TRBJ2-1; 7 positions agree with TRBD1. The CDR3 length is 16 residues. J lost 1 base, V lost 0 bases, and 4 bases had no gene match. Germline CDR1 is SGDLS and CDR2 is YYNGEE. The CDR3 spells CASSVGGRGSYNEQFF. The CDR3 region has the DNA TGTGCCAGCAGCGTAGGAGGCAGGGGGTCCTACAATGAGCAGTTCTTC.

The chain employs TRBV14 and TRBJ2-5; D might be TRBD1 (5 bases). CDR3 length: 14 residues. Per germline, CDR1 SGHDN and CDR2 FVKESK. V was clipped by 5 bases and J by 4 bases, with 14 bases between them. This CDR3 reads CASSLSGTGETQYF. CDR3 in DNA: TGTGCCAGCAGCTTAAGTGGTACAGGAGAGACCCAGTACTTC.

This clone occurred once. The CDR3 sequence: CAITDRGLYTEAFF. Here the CDR3 DNA reads TGTGCCATCACCGACAGGGGGCTGTACACTGAAGCTTTCTTT. The chain combines TRBV10-3 with TRBJ1-1, with 10 bases matching TRBD1. This CDR3 contains 14 residues. Germline CDR1 and CDR2: ENHRY and SYGVKD. V lost 7 bases and J lost 3; bases outside the gene matches: 5.

The chain links TRBV7-3 to TRBJ2-1, with TRBD2 matching 7 bases. From germline, CDR1 is SGHTA and CDR2 FQGTGA. V shed 5 bases and J 6 bases; nucleotides not matched to a gene: 4. The CDR3 sequence is 13 residues long. The CDR3 region is CASSPSGLNEQFF. The CDR3 DNA reads TGTGCCAGCAGCCCTAGCGGACTCAATGAGCAGTTCTTC.

The V call is TRBV6-1, the J call TRBJ1-1; the D gene is possibly TRBD1 (5 bases). With 2 bases removed from V and 5 bases from J, the gap between germline ends came to 9 bases. This CDR3 contains 13 residues. In germline, CDR1 is MNHNS, CDR2 SASEGT. This CDR3 reads CASSEKSGTEAFF. The CDR3 DNA follows: TGTGCCAGCAGTGAAAAGTCAGGGACTGAAGCTTTCTTT.

The gene calls are TRBV29-1 and TRBJ1-2; 9 bases are shared with TRBD1. The V gene's germline CDR1 is SQVTM and CDR2 ANQGSEA. V gave up 4 bases and J gave up 3 bases; unmatched junction bases: 3. This CDR3 spans 13 amino acids. The CDR3 here is CSVGDREDYGYTF. CDR3 sequence (DNA): TGCAGCGTTGGGGACAGGGAGGACTATGGCTACACCTTC. The whole variable domain, remainder taken from reference TRBV29-1 and TRBJ1-2, is SAVISQKPSRDICQRGTSLTIQCQVDSQVTMMFWYRQQPGQSLTLIATANQGSEATYESGFVIDKFPISRPNLTFSTLTVSNMSPEDSSIYLCSVGDREDYGYTFGSGTRLTVV.

The V call is TRBV6-5, the J call TRBJ1-3; no firm D call. The V end was cut by 4 bases, the J end by 3 bases, with 4 bases between. The CDR3 spans 12 residues. Germline loops: CDR1 MNHEY, CDR2 SVGAGI. Written as DNA, the CDR3 is TGTGCCAGCAGTTCAGGTGGAAACACCATATATTTT. As protein: CASSSGGNTIYF.

The gene calls are TRBV19 and TRBJ1-5; D is perhaps TRBD1 (6 bases). The CDR3 extends over 15 amino acids. V was pared by 5 bases and J by 3 bases, with 14 bases between. Germline CDR1 reads LNHDA; CDR2 reads SQIVND (reference sequence). This CDR3 is CASSLQGWDNQPQHF. DNA of the CDR3: TGTGCCAGTAGTTTACAGGGTTGGGACAATCAGCCCCAGCATTTT.

The chain carries TRBV10-3 and TRBJ2-2; tentatively, D is TRBD2 (6 bases). CDR3 length equals 16 residues. CDR1 is ENHRY and CDR2 is SYGVKD in the germline V gene. V was cut by 6 bases and J by 0 bases, with 14 bases left in between. The CDR3 DNA sequence: TGTGCCATCAGCCCCGGGGCTAGCGCGAACACCGGGGAGCTGTTTTTT. This sequence encodes CAISPGASANTGELFF.

The rearrangement uses TRBV11-2 and TRBJ1-1; no definite D call. CDR1 is SGHAT and CDR2 is FQNNGV in the germline V gene. Trimming took 0 bases from V and 8 from J, leaving 7 bases between them. CDR3 size: 12 residues. In DNA form, the CDR3 reads TGTGCCAGCAGCTTAGATCTTTCGGAAGCTTTCTTT. Translated, it gives CASSLDLSEAFF.